The present TCR beta chain was sequenced within a study of shared T cell receptors in the human thymus. Assay: immunoSEQ multiplex PCR; the TCRdb copy retains only in-frame clones and omits some. Altogether roughly 660,000 clones are present, roughly 90% being singletons, with the ten largest covering around 0.01%. The CDR3 spans 14 residues. Germline lookup yields CDR1 MNHEY and CDR2 SMNVEV (reference sequence). The sample also formed part of further work on human thymus T cells. That investigation notes: Gene usage (both V and J) appeared biased in thymic and blood repertoires.

The sequence was obtained from a boy less than two years old with a congenital heart defect. The specimen was thymocytes. This chain connects TRBV27 to TRBJ2-5; possible D gene TRBD2, 6 bases. The DNA end is more similar to TRBJ2-7, so the J call may be wrong. CDR3 amino acids: CASSPLRLAYEQYF. Written as DNA, the CDR3 is TGTGCCAGCAGTCCGCTAAGGCTAGCGTACGAGCAGTACTTC.